This paragraph reports one T cell receptor beta chain. Its antigen is not known. These data are taken from a study of cytomegalovirus exposure and HLA in healthy donors. Regarding the study as a whole: DRB1 had the most TCR associations and HLA-C the fewest, a later analysis found, with rates varying by HLA locus. Exclusion applied to some V segments, including TRBV6-2 and TRBV6-3, as they were indistinguishable.

Germline V CDR1 and CDR2: SEHNR, FQNEAQ (reference sequence). This CDR3 spans 14 amino acids. The V gene lost 1 base and the J gene lost 1 base, with 7 bases spanning the gap. With 60 Vbeta and 13 Jbeta primers, the PCR was carried out. Under the authors' procedure: In a later analysis, around 10 million of 65 million to 90 million unique beta chains occurred in at least two donors. The data were produced by immunoSEQ multiplex PCR, yet TCRdb's version contains in-frame clones alone and is incomplete. Clonal size and the V and J genes are those of that table, whereas D and trimming came from the DNA. This sample's table reports roughly 120,000 clones.

The sequence was collected from a man between 25 and 39 years old in good health and CMV-seronegative. The genes are TRBV7-9 and TRBJ1-1; D is unresolved. Sequenced: PBMCs. Written as DNA, the CDR3 is TGTGCCAGCAGCTTAGTAACGGGGAACACTGAAGCTTTCTTT. Its translation: CASSLVTGNTEAFF.